The clone carrying this T cell receptor (beta chain) was picked up a small number of times. What it binds is unknown. These data come from a study of cytomegalovirus exposure and HLA in healthy donors. Background on the study: Researchers previously reported finding fewer than 120 million unique TCR beta sequences from 170 million or so T cells.

V was clipped by 4 bases and J by 6 bases, with 13 bases between them. The CDR3 contains 14 residues. Germline lookup yields CDR1 SGHTA and CDR2 FQGTGA. The study ran its PCR with 60 Vbeta and 13 Jbeta primers. Data came from immunoSEQ multiplex PCR; TCRdb stores just in-frame clones and leaves some out. The sample has 150,000 or so clones; about three quarters are singletons. Overall study results and limits: TRBV6-2, TRBV6-3 and some other V segments were excluded as indistinguishable.

The receptor was derived from a man aged 18 to 30 in good health and CMV-seropositive. V gene TRBV7-3 combines with J gene TRBJ2-1; no clear D gene. The source material was PBMCs. The DNA for the CDR3 is TGTGCCAGCAGCTCTCAACCTTCTAGCAATGAGCAGTTCTTC. Its protein product is CASSSQPSSNEQFF.